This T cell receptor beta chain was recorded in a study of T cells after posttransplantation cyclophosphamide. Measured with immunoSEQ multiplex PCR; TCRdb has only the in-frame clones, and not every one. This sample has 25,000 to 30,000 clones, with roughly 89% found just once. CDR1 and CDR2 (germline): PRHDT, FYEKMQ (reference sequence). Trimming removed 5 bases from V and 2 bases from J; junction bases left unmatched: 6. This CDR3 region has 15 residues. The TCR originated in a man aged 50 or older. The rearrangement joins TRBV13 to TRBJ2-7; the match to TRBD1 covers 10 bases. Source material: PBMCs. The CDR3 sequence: CASSPSGTGAYEQYF. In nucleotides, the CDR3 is TGTGCCAGCAGCCCTTCCGGGACAGGGGCCTACGAGCAGTACTTC.